A few counts support the clone carrying this T cell receptor beta chain. The antigen remains undetermined. Expressed TCRB transcripts were sequenced after all isolated RNA was converted to cDNA. Read counts averaged around 3.5 million for samples of naive, central memory and regulatory T cells. Measured with immunoSEQ multiplex PCR; TCRdb has only the in-frame clones, and not every one. This sample has 300,000 to 350,000 clones, with 13% found just once. It was one heparinised blood draw, averaging approximately 100 mL, that each donor gave. The record originates from a study of beta chain features in type 1 diabetes. Study background: Healthy donors resembled patients in age, gender and cell yields. Study conclusions and caveats: When Type 1 diabetes patients were examined, their TCRB CDR3s proved moderately but significantly shorter in all four CD4+ subsets.

The CDR3 covers 15 residues. Trimming at V came to 1 base and at J to 9 bases, leaving 7 bases not matched to a gene. The germline gives CDR1 SGHTA, CDR2 FQGNSA. The sequence came from a woman in her late teens or twenties with type 1 diabetes. Sequences were obtained from naive CD4+ T cells from blood. The chain combines TRBV7-2 with TRBJ2-1; 9 nucleotides agree with TRBD2. CDR3 protein: CASSLVIAGAFEQFF. The CDR3 nucleotides are TGTGCCAGCAGCTTAGTCATAGCGGGAGCCTTTGAGCAGTTCTTC.